This T cell receptor (beta chain) comes out of a study of OX40 agonist ivuxolimab in advanced cancers. Background on the study: Prior anti-PD-1, anti-PD-L1 or anti-CTLA-4 therapy did not bar entry, and approximately 40% had some. Two cutaneous melanoma patients and one hepatocellular carcinoma patient, three in all, had partial responses. Study outcomes and limitations: Normalized T-cell clonal expansion was also low in some nonresponders. The specificity for antigen of the expanded peripheral T cells was not determined.

The repertoire was sequenced with immunoSEQ multiplex PCR; TCRdb's copy has only in-frame clones and lacks some. The sample has some 77,000 clones; 87% are singletons. Comments on this clone: Its antigen is not known.

Germline CDR1 SGDLS, CDR2 YYNGEE. V gave up 3 bases and J gave up 10 bases, with 13 bases separating them. The CDR3 is 12 residues long. The starting material was CD4+ or CD8+ T cells sorted from blood, obtained in a trial of the OX40 agonist ivuxolimab. This sequence originates from an adult with an advanced solid tumor such as melanoma, head and neck, liver or kidney cancer. The chain recombines TRBV9 with TRBJ1-1; TRBD1 is a possible D gene (5 bases). This CDR3 is CASSAGRLGAFF. CDR3 nucleotide sequence: TGTGCCAGCAGCGCGGGACGATTGGGAGCTTTCTTT. Full variable domain (missing parts from reference TRBV9 and TRBJ1-1): DSGVTQTPKHLITATGQRVTLRCSPRSGDLSVYWYQQSLDQGLQFLIQYYNGEERAKGNILERFSAQQFPDLHSELNLSSLELGDSALYFCASSAGRLGAFFGQGTRLTVV.